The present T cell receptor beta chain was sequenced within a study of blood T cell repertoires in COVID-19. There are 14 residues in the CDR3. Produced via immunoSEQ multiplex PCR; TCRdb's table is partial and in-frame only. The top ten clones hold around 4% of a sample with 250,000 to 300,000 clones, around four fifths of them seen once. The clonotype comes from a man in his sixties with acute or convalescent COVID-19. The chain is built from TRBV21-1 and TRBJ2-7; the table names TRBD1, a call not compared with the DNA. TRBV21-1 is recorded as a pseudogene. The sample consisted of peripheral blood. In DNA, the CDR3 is TGTGCCAGCAGCAAACCCCAGGTGAGTTACGAGCAGTACTTC. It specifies CASSKPQVSYEQYF.